This is a list of T cell receptor beta chains from one sample in a study of control samples from healthy donors and cancer patients. Assay: immunoSEQ multiplex PCR; the TCRdb copy retains only in-frame clones and omits some. The sample comprises about 75,000 clones, 84% of which are singletons, and about 15% rests with the top ten. The specimen sequenced was blood. The receptor source for this set is a man between 50 and 59 years old in good health. Each CDR3 is given with its conserved first and last residue. A D gene is named only where the DNA matches it firmly. Expanded clones are given a class, and other clones once, few, many or no size at all.

>.|TRBV4-2|TRBJ2-2|.
CASSRTGPNTGELFF
TGTGCCAGCAGCCGAACAGGGCCGAACACCGGGGAGCTGTTTTTT
>.|TRBV28|TRBJ2-1|TRBD1
CASRRQGEYEQFF
TGTGCCAGCAGACGACAGGGGGAGTATGAGCAGTTCTTC
>once|TRBV15|TRBJ2-1|TRBD2
CATSRVIAGGNEQFF
TGTGCCACCAGCAGAGTGATAGCGGGAGGCAATGAGCAGTTCTTC
>.|TRBV2|TRBJ2-1|.
CASSPLQKYNEQFF
TGTGCCAGCAGTCCTCTCCAGAAGTACAATGAGCAGTTCTTC
>.|TRBV4-1|TRBJ1-1|.
CASGSGGIMNTEAFF
TGCGCCAGCGGTTCGGGGGGTATCATGAACACTGAAGCTTTCTTT
>.|TRBV12-3/TRBV12-4|TRBJ1-2|.
CASSSGARYGYTF
TGTGCCAGCAGTTCAGGGGCGCGCTATGGCTACACCTTC
>.|TRBV4-1|TRBJ2-7|TRBD2
CASSPQRTSGSYEQYF
TGCGCCAGCAGCCCCCAAAGGACTAGCGGGAGCTACGAGCAGTACTTC
>.|TRBV18|TRBJ2-5|.
CASSPREQETQYF
TGTGCCAGCTCACCAAGAGAGCAAGAGACCCAGTACTTC
>.|TRBV6-2/TRBV6-3|TRBJ2-5|.
CASSFGGLIAGETQYF
TGTGCCAGCAGTTTTGGCGGCCTCATCGCTGGGGAGACCCAGTACTTC
>.|TRBV6-5|TRBJ2-7|TRBD2
CASRGLAGAAEQYF
TGTGCCAGCAGGGGACTAGCGGGAGCGGCCGAGCAGTACTTC
>.|TRBV27|TRBJ1-4|.
CASSLSAGWEEKLFF
TGTGCCAGCAGTTTATCGGCAGGGTGGGAAGAAAAACTGTTTTTT
>.|TRBV7-2|TRBJ2-1|.
CASSTRRDEQFF
TGTGCCAGCAGCACCCGGAGGGATGAGCAGTTCTTC
>.|TRBV15|TRBJ2-3|.
CATSRDPASSADTQYF
TGTGCCACCAGCAGAGATCCGGCTAGCTCGGCAGATACGCAGTATTTT
>.|TRBV6-6|TRBJ2-5|TRBD1
CASRGQGKTQYF
TGTGCCAGCAGAGGACAGGGGAAGACCCAGTACTTC
>.|TRBV6-5|TRBJ1-5|.
CASKSTKDSNQPQHF
TGTGCCAGCAAGAGTACAAAGGACAGCAATCAGCCCCAGCATTTT
>.|TRBV5-4|TRBJ2-5|.
CASSLGRELKETQYF
TGTGCCAGCAGCTTGGGGCGGGAATTAAAAGAGACCCAGTACTTC
>.|TRBV3-1/TRBV3-2|TRBJ2-7|.
CASSYRTGSTPYEQYF
TGTGCCAGCAGCTACCGAACCGGGTCTACCCCCTACGAGCAGTACTTC
>.|TRBV5-1|TRBJ2-1|TRBD1
CASRTGGKDEQFF
TGCGCCAGCAGGACAGGGGGCAAGGATGAGCAGTTCTTC
>.|TRBV7-6|TRBJ2-7|TRBD2
CASSSGLAGDYEQYF
TGTGCCAGCAGCTCAGGACTAGCGGGAGACTACGAGCAGTACTTC
>.|TRBV4-1|TRBJ1-3|.
CASSQERRGSGNTIYF
TGCGCCAGCAGCCAAGAACGGAGAGGCTCTGGAAACACCATATATTTT
>.|TRBV4-2|TRBJ2-1|TRBD2
CAVRGTRGYNEQFF
TGTGCCGTTCGAGGGACTAGGGGTTACAATGAGCAGTTCTTC
>.|TRBV11-3|TRBJ2-3|.
CASSLSSGISGSDTQYF
TGTGCCAGCAGCTTAAGTAGTGGGATTTCTGGATCAGATACGCAGTATTTT
>.|TRBV5-1|TRBJ1-3|.
CASTQQGGSGNTIYF
TGCGCCAGCACCCAACAAGGGGGTTCTGGAAACACCATATATTTT
>.|TRBV9|TRBJ2-3|.
CASSVSPDTDTQYF
TGTGCCAGCAGCGTGTCACCTGACACAGATACGCAGTATTTT
>.|TRBV11-3|TRBJ2-7|TRBD2
CASSRRASGRAASEQYF
TGTGCCAGCAGCAGACGCGCTAGCGGGAGGGCCGCTTCCGAGCAGTACTTC
>few|TRBV12-3/TRBV12-4|TRBJ1-5|.
CATTAGNQPQHF
TGTGCGACCACAGCGGGCAATCAGCCCCAGCATTTT
>.|TRBV9|TRBJ2-2|.
CASSDPLTGELFF
TGTGCCAGCAGCGACCCGCTGACCGGGGAGCTGTTTTTT
>.|TRBV11-2|TRBJ2-1|TRBD2
CASSLDHGLAIDEQFF
TGTGCCAGCAGCTTAGATCATGGACTAGCGATCGATGAGCAGTTCTTC
>once|TRBV7-2|TRBJ2-7|TRBD2
CASSLLRGGYEQYF
TGTGCCAGCAGCTTATTACGCGGGGGATACGAGCAGTACTTC
>medium-sized|TRBV28|TRBJ2-3|.
CASSSLGGTDTQYF
TGTGCCAGCAGTTCCTTGGGCGGCACAGATACGCAGTATTTT
>.|TRBV19|TRBJ2-3|TRBD2
CASSSGRAWNTDTQYF
TGTGCCAGCTCTAGCGGGAGGGCCTGGAACACAGATACGCAGTATTTT
>.|TRBV20-1|TRBJ1-5|.
CSASRRGGNNQPQHF
TGCAGTGCTAGTCGCAGGGGAGGAAACAATCAGCCCCAGCATTTT
>.|TRBV29-1|TRBJ2-1|.
CSVVRPPNEQFF
TGCAGCGTTGTAAGGCCTCCCAATGAGCAGTTCTTC
>once|TRBV6-5|TRBJ1-2|TRBD1
CASSRQGENYGYTF
TGTGCCAGCAGTCGACAGGGGGAGAACTATGGCTACACCTTC
>.|TRBV23-1|TRBJ2-7|TRBD1
CAIRDRGTYEQYF
TGCGCCATCCGGGACAGGGGAACCTACGAGCAGTACTTC
>once|TRBV5-1|TRBJ2-3|TRBD2
CASSPKTSGRAPTQYF
TGCGCCAGCAGCCCTAAGACTAGCGGGAGGGCCCCTACGCAGTATTTT
>.|TRBV7-9|TRBJ2-1|.
CASSLAAAHEQFF
TGTGCCAGCAGCTTAGCAGCGGCACATGAGCAGTTCTTC
>.|TRBV15|TRBJ1-4|.
CATSRAGRGTNEKLFF
TGTGCCACCAGCAGAGCAGGGCGTGGGACTAATGAAAAACTGTTTTTT
>.|TRBV2|TRBJ1-1|.
CASSQMSNTEAFF
TGTGCCAGCAGTCAGATGTCGAACACTGAAGCTTTCTTT
>.|TRBV20-1|TRBJ1-5|.
CSASHGRAGNQPQHF
TGCAGTGCTAGTCACGGCAGGGCGGGTAATCAGCCCCAGCATTTT